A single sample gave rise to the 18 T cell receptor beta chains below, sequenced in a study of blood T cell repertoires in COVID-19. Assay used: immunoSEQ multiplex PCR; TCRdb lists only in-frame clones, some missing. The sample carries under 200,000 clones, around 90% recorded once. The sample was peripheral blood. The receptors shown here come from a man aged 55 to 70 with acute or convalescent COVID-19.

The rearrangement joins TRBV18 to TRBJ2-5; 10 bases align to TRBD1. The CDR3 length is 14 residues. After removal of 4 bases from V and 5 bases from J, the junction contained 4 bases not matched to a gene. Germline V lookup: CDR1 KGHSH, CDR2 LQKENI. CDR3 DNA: TGTGCCAGCTCACAGGACAGGGGGATGGAGACCCAGTACTTC. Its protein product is CASSQDRGMETQYF.

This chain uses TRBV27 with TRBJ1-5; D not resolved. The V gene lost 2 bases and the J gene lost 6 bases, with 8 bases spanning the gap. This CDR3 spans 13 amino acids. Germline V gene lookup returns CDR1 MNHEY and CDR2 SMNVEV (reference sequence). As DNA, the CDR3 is TGTGCCAGCAGTTTAACAGACGGTCAGCCCCAGCATTTT. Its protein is CASSLTDGQPQHF.

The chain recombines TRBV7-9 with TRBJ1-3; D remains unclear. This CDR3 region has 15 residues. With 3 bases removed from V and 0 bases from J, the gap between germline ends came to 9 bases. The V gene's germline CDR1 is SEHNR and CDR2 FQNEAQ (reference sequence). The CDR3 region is CASSFRGVSGNTIYF. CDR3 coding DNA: TGTGCCAGCAGCTTCCGCGGAGTCTCTGGAAACACCATATATTTT.

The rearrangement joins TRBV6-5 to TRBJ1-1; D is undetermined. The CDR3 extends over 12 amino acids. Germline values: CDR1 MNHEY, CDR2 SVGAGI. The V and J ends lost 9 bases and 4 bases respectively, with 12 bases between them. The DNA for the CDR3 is TGTGCCAGTGGGAGGGTGGGCACTGAAGCTTTCTTT. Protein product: CASGRVGTEAFF.

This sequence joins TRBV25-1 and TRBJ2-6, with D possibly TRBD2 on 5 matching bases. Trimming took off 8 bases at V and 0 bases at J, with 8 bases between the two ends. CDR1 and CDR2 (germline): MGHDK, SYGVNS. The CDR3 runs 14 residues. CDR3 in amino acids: CASYGDSGANVLTF. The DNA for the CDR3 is TGTGCCAGCTACGGGGACTCTGGGGCCAACGTCCTGACTTTC.

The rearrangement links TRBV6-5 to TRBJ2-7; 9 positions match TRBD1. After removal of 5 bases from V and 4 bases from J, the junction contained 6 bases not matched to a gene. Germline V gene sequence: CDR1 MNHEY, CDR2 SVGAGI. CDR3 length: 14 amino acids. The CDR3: CASSIGQGTYEQYV. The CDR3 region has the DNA TGTGCCAGCAGTATAGGACAGGGGACGTACGAGCAGTACGTC.

The CDR3 DNA sequence: TGTGCCAGCAGCGACGGGACAGGGGGTTTTAATGAAAAACTGTTTTTT. Amino acid sequence: CASSDGTGGFNEKLFF. This sequence joins TRBV5-4 and TRBJ1-4, with 11 bases matching TRBD1. The trim removed 4 bases at V and 4 bases at J, leaving 6 bases unmatched. The CDR3 is made up of 16 amino acids. Germline CDR1 SGHNT, CDR2 YYREEE (reference sequence).

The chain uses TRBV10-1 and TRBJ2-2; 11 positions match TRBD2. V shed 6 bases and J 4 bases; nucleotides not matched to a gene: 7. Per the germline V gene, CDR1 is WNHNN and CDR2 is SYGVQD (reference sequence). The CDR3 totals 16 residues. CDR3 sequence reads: CASRDSGTSGTGELFF. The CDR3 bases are TGCGCCAGCAGGGACTCGGGGACTAGCGGCACCGGGGAGCTGTTTTTT.

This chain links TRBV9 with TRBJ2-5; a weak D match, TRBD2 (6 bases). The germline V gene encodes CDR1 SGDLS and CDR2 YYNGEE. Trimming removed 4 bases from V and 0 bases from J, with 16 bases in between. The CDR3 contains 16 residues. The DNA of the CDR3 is TGTGCCAGCAGCTTTGGCTTAGGAGGGGACCAAGAGACCCAGTACTTC. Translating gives CASSFGLGGDQETQYF.

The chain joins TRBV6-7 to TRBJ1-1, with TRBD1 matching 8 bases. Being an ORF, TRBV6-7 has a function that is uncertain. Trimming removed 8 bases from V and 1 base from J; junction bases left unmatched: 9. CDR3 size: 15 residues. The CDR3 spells CASDDLGTGNTEAFF. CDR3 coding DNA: TGTGCCAGCGACGACCTAGGGACAGGGAACACTGAAGCTTTCTTT.

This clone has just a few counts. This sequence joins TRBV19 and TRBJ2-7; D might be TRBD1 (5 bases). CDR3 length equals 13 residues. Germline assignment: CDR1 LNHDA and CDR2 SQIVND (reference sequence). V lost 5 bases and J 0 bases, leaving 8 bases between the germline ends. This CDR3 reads CASSLRASYEQYF. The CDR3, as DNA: TGTGCCAGTAGTCTCAGGGCCTCCTACGAGCAGTACTTC.

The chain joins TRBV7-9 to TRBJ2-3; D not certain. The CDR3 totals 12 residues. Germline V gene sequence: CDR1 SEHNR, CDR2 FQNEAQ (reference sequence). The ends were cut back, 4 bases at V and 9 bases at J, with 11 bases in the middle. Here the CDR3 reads CASSSGLGTQYF. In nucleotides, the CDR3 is TGTGCCAGCAGCTCTGGGCTGGGCACGCAGTATTTT.

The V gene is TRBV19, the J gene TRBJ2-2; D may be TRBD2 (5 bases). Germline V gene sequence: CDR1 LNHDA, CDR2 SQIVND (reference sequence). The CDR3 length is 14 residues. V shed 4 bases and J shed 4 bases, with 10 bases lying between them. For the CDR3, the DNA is TGTGCCAGTAGTACCACTAGAAGCACCGGGGAGCTGTTTTTT. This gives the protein CASSTTRSTGELFF.

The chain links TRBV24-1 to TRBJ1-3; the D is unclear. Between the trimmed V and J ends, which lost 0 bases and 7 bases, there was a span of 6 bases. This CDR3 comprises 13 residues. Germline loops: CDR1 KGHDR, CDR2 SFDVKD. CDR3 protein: CATSDLSSNTIYF. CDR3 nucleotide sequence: TGTGCCACCAGTGATTTGAGTAGTAACACCATATATTTT.

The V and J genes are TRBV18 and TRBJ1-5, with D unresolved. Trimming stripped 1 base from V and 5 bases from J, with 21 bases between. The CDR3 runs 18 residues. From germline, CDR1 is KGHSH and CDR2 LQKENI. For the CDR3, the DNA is TGTGCCAGCTCACCACAGAGTCCAGGCTTCTTTAGTTATCAGCCCCAGCATTTT. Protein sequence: CASSPQSPGFFSYQPQHF.

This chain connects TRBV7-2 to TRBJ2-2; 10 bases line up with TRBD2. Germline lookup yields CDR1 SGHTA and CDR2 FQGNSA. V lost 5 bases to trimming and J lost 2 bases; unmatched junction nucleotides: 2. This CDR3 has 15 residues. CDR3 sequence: CASSPSGRNTGELFF. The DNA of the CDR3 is TGTGCCAGCAGCCCTAGCGGGAGAAACACCGGGGAGCTGTTTTTT.

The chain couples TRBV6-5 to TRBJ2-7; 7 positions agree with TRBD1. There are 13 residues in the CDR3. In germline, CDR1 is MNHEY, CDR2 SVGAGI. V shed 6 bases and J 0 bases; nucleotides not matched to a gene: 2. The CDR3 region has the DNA TGTGCCAGCAGATGGGACAGCTCCTACGAGCAGTACTTC. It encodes CASRWDSSYEQYF.

The CDR3 DNA follows: TGTGCTAGTGGCCAAGACAGGATAGTAGGCTATGGCTACACCTTC. It encodes CASGQDRIVGYGYTF. V usage is TRBV12-5 and J usage is TRBJ1-2; weak D call: TRBD1 (6 bases). This CDR3 is 15 amino acids long. Germline CDR1 and CDR2: LGHNT and FRNRAP. V was pared by 6 bases and J by 4 bases, with 18 bases between.